Listed below are T cell receptor beta chains from one sample, sequenced in a study of T cells in localized non-small cell lung cancer. The protocol was immunoSEQ multiplex PCR, while the TCRdb copy is restricted to in-frame clones and leaves out a portion. The sample consists of 100,000 to 150,000 clones, about 90% of them appearing once. The sequenced sample was peripheral blood, obtained before any cancer treatment. The receptors stem from a female donor older than 55 with stage I lung adenocarcinoma. CDR3s include the opening cysteine and the closing phenylalanine or tryptophan. D genes are given only for firm matches. Some rows have no size entry. The others give once, few or many, or a class for an expanded clone.

D gene: .
J gene: TRBJ2-7
V gene: TRBV19
clone size: .
CDR3 protein: CASSISFAYEQYF
CDR3 DNA: TGTGCCAGTAGTATTAGTTTTGCCTACGAGCAGTACTTC

D gene: .
J gene: TRBJ2-2
V gene: TRBV5-4
clone size: .
CDR3 protein: CASSFVGGTGELFF
CDR3 DNA: TGTGCCAGCAGCTTTGTCGGCGGGACCGGGGAGCTGTTTTTT

D gene: .
J gene: TRBJ2-5
V gene: TRBV5-1
clone size: .
CDR3 protein: CASTDQETQYF
CDR3 DNA: TGCGCCAGCACCGACCAAGAGACCCAGTACTTC

D gene: .
J gene: TRBJ2-5
V gene: TRBV19
clone size: .
CDR3 protein: CASRTVGETQYF
CDR3 DNA: TGTGCCAGTAGGACCGTGGGAGAGACCCAGTACTTC

D gene: .
J gene: TRBJ2-1
V gene: TRBV5-4
clone size: .
CDR3 protein: CASSLVRGNEQFF
CDR3 DNA: TGTGCCAGCAGCTTGGTGAGAGGCAATGAGCAGTTCTTC

D gene: TRBD2
J gene: TRBJ2-3
V gene: TRBV9
clone size: .
CDR3 protein: CASSPGTSGRVGTDTQYF
CDR3 DNA: TGTGCCAGCAGCCCAGGGACTAGCGGGAGGGTGGGCACAGATACGCAGTATTTT

D gene: .
J gene: TRBJ2-1
V gene: TRBV11-2
clone size: .
CDR3 protein: CASSISASSYNEQFF
CDR3 DNA: TGTGCCAGCAGCATAAGCGCGAGCTCCTACAATGAGCAGTTCTTC

D gene: TRBD2
J gene: TRBJ2-7
V gene: TRBV4-2
clone size: .
CDR3 protein: CASSLSGLAGTYEQYF
CDR3 DNA: TGTGCCAGCAGCCTTTCGGGACTAGCGGGGACCTACGAGCAGTACTTC

D gene: .
J gene: TRBJ2-1
V gene: TRBV6-1
clone size: .
CDR3 protein: CASSGTGLPRNEQFF
CDR3 DNA: TGTGCCAGCAGTGGGACTGGACTACCCCGGAATGAGCAGTTCTTC

D gene: .
J gene: TRBJ2-5
V gene: TRBV5-1
clone size: .
CDR3 protein: CASSWGEETQYF
CDR3 DNA: TGCGCCAGCAGCTGGGGGGAGGAGACCCAGTACTTC

D gene: .
J gene: TRBJ1-5
V gene: TRBV5-5
clone size: .
CDR3 protein: CASRRTSGDSNQPQHF
CDR3 DNA: TGTGCCAGCAGAAGGACGTCAGGAGATAGCAATCAGCCCCAGCATTTT

D gene: .
J gene: TRBJ1-5
V gene: TRBV27
clone size: .
CDR3 protein: CASSLWAGNQPQHF
CDR3 DNA: TGTGCCAGCAGTTTATGGGCAGGGAACCAGCCCCAGCATTTT

D gene: .
J gene: TRBJ2-3
V gene: TRBV10-3
clone size: once
CDR3 protein: CATSPGLSTDTQYF
CDR3 DNA: TGTGCCACCAGCCCGGGACTTAGCACAGATACGCAGTATTTT

D gene: .
J gene: TRBJ1-2
V gene: TRBV2
clone size: .
CDR3 protein: CASSEGFAISYGYTF
CDR3 DNA: TGTGCCAGCAGTGAAGGGTTCGCGATATCCTATGGCTACACCTTC

D gene: .
J gene: TRBJ2-7
V gene: TRBV6-6
clone size: .
CDR3 protein: CASGTGSEQYF
CDR3 DNA: TGTGCCAGCGGAACAGGCTCCGAGCAGTACTTC

D gene: TRBD2
J gene: TRBJ2-3
V gene: TRBV2
clone size: .
CDR3 protein: CASSPPLADTQYF
CDR3 DNA: TGTGCCAGCAGCCCCCCACTAGCGGATACGCAGTATTTT

D gene: .
J gene: TRBJ2-1
V gene: TRBV19
clone size: .
CDR3 protein: CASSIAPGNEQFF
CDR3 DNA: TGTGCCAGTAGTATAGCCCCCGGGAATGAGCAGTTCTTC

D gene: TRBD2
J gene: TRBJ2-1
V gene: TRBV6-5
clone size: .
CDR3 protein: CASRRLAGDHEQFF
CDR3 DNA: TGTGCCAGCAGGAGACTAGCGGGAGATCATGAGCAGTTCTTC

D gene: TRBD2
J gene: TRBJ2-3
V gene: TRBV11-2
clone size: .
CDR3 protein: CASSLGAAGAGTQYF
CDR3 DNA: TGTGCCAGCAGCTTAGGCGCAGCGGGAGCCGGTACGCAGTATTTT

D gene: .
J gene: TRBJ1-6
V gene: TRBV28
clone size: .
CDR3 protein: CANPGAPLHF
CDR3 DNA: TGTGCCAACCCGGGCGCACCCCTCCACTTT

D gene: .
J gene: TRBJ2-1
V gene: TRBV15
clone size: .
CDR3 protein: CATSRDRASEQFF
CDR3 DNA: TGTGCCACCAGCAGAGACAGGGCAAGTGAGCAGTTCTTC

D gene: .
J gene: TRBJ2-7
V gene: TRBV18
clone size: .
CDR3 protein: CASSPEPANSYEQYF
CDR3 DNA: TGTGCCAGCTCACCCGAGCCAGCAAACAGCTACGAGCAGTACTTC

D gene: TRBD2
J gene: TRBJ2-7
V gene: TRBV27
clone size: .
CDR3 protein: CASKLAGGYEQYF
CDR3 DNA: TGTGCCAGCAAGCTAGCGGGAGGATACGAGCAGTACTTC

D gene: .
J gene: TRBJ1-5
V gene: TRBV7-3
clone size: once
CDR3 protein: CASSSDSNQPQHF
CDR3 DNA: TGTGCCAGCAGCTCCGATAGCAATCAGCCCCAGCATTTT

D gene: .
J gene: TRBJ2-5
V gene: TRBV6-5
clone size: .
CDR3 protein: CASSYPKDTGQETQYF
CDR3 DNA: TGTGCCAGCAGTTACCCCAAGGACACCGGACAAGAGACCCAGTACTTC

D gene: .
J gene: TRBJ2-1
V gene: TRBV19
clone size: .
CDR3 protein: CASSIGARGYNEQFF
CDR3 DNA: TGTGCCAGTAGTATCGGGGCTAGGGGCTACAATGAGCAGTTCTTC

D gene: TRBD2
J gene: TRBJ2-1
V gene: TRBV5-1
clone size: .
CDR3 protein: CASSPDGLAGYNEQFF
CDR3 DNA: TGCGCCAGCAGCCCTGATGGACTAGCGGGATACAATGAGCAGTTCTTC

D gene: .
J gene: TRBJ2-3
V gene: TRBV5-1
clone size: .
CDR3 protein: CASSLQTGSTDTQYF
CDR3 DNA: TGCGCCAGCAGCTTGCAAACGGGGAGCACAGATACGCAGTATTTT